This paragraph covers one T cell receptor beta chain sequence. Sequence at one end of the junction differs from germline and may be a read error. The source of the sample is a study of technical replicates of blood from a handful of donors. Libraries were prepared by immunoSEQ multiplex PCR; TCRdb keeps only in-frame clonotypes and omits some of them. The repertoire has some 98,000 clones, roughly 95% of them found once; the top ten carry less than 0.25%. Germline loops: CDR1 SSHAT, CDR2 FNYEAQ (reference sequence). The CDR3 totals 19 residues. This TCR was recovered from a human donor in good health. The V call is TRBV7-7, the J call TRBJ1-5, with 11 bases aligning to TRBD1. The sequencing input was T cells isolated from PBMCs. The CDR3 reads CASSLRIGQGAYSNQPQHF. CDR3 bases: TGTGCTAGCAGCTTAAGGATAGGACAGGGGGCCTATAGCAATCAGCCCCAGCATTTT.